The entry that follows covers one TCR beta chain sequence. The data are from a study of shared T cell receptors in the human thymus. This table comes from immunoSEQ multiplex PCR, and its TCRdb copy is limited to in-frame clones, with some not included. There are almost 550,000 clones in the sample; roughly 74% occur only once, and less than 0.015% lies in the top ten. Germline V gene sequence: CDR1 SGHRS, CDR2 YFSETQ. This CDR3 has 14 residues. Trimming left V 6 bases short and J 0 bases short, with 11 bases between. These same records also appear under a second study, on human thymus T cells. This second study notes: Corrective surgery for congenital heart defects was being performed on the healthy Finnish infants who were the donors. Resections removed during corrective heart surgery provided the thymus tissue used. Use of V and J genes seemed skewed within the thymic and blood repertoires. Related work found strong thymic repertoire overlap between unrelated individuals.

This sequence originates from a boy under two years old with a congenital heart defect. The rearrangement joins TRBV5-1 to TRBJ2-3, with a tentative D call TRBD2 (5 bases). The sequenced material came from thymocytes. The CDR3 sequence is CASKAEPSTDTQYF. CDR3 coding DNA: TGCGCCAGCAAAGCGGAGCCTAGCACAGATACGCAGTATTTT.